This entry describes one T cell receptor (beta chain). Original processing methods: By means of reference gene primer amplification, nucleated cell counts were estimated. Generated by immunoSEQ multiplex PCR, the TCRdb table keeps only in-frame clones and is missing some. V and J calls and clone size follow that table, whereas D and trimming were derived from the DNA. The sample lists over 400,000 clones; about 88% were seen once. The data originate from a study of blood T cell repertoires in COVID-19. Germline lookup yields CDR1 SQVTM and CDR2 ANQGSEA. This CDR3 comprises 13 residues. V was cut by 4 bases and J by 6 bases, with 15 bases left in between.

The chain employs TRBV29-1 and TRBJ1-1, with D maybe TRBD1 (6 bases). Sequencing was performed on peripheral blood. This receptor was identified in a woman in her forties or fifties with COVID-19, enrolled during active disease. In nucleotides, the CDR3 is TGCAGCGTTGGCAACAGGGCGGCGCCTGAAGCTTTCTTT. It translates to CSVGNRAAPEAFF.